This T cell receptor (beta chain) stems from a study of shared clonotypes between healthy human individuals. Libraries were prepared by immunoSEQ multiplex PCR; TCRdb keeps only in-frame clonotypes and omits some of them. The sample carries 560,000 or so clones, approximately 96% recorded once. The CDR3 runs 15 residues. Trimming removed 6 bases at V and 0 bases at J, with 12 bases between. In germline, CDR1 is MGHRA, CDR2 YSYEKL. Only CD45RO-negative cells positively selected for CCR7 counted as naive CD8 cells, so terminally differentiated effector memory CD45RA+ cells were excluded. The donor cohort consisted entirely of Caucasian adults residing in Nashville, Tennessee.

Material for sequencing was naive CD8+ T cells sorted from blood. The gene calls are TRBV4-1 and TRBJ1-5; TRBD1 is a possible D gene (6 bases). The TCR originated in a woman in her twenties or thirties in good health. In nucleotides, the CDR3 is TGCGCCAGCAGTCGTCGGACAGCTAGCAATCAGCCCCAGCATTTT. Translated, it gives CASSRRTASNQPQHF.